This TCR beta chain was identified during a study of blood T cells in healthy people across ages. The study, taken as a whole, reports: Strong correlation existed between TCR beta diversity and naive T cell percentage.

The CDR3 has 13 residues. Looked up from germline, CDR1 is MGHDK and CDR2 is SYGVNS. Germline trimming cut 8 bases from V and 6 bases from J; bases unmatched to any gene: 5. Alongside a J-beta primer mix, a sample-barcoded 5' primer served in a second PCR lasting about 7 to 12 cycles. TCRdb passed the 5' RACE reads through MiXCR, listing each CDR3 protein once. The table records around 970,000 distinct CDR3 sequences, about 51% of them present only once. As for this clonotype: As yet, its antigen is unknown.

This receptor was taken from a woman in her sixties or seventies in good health. V usage is TRBV25-1 and J usage is TRBJ1-5; 9 positions match TRBD1. Sequencing used blood. This CDR3 reads CASADRGSQPQHF. In DNA, the CDR3 is TGTGCCAGCGCGGACAGGGGCAGTCAGCCCCAGCATTTT. The full variable domain, completed using reference TRBV25-1 and TRBJ1-5, is EADIYQTPRYLVIGTGKKITLECSQTMGHDKMYWYQQDPGMELHLIHYSYGVNSTEKGDLSSESTVSRIRTEHFPLTLESARPSHTSQYLCASADRGSQPQHFGDGTRLSIL.